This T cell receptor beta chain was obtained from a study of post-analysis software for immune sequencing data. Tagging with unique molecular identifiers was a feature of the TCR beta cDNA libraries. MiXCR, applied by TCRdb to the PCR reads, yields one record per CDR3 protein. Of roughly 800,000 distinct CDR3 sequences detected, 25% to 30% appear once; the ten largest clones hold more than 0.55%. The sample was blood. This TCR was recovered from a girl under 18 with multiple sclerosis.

The CDR3 DNA sequence: TGTGCCAGCAGTCGGCAAAGTGAGCAGTTCTTC. Its protein product is CASSRQSEQFF. The chain joins TRBV6-5 to TRBJ2-1; no definite D call. Deletions cut 5 bases from V and 9 bases from J, with 8 bases between. The CDR3 consists of 11 residues. Germline lookup yields CDR1 MNHEY and CDR2 SVGAGI.